These 23 T cell receptor beta chains came from one sample sequenced in a study of blood T cell repertoires in COVID-19 (dated by TCRdb to about 2020). The method was the immunoSEQ multiplex PCR assay. As stored in TCRdb, this immuneACCESS dataset retains in-frame rearrangements with V and J assigned. A fraction of the clones does not appear; measured against another copy, unresolved V genes explain less than half of the discrepancy, and the remainder lacks a known reason. In all, the sample holds approximately 260,000 clones, and approximately 87% of those were seen once. The ten largest clones add up to less than 10% of the sample. The sample consisted of peripheral blood. The receptor source for this set is a human donor in a cohort sampled during active COVID-19.

V usage is TRBV29-1 and J usage is TRBJ2-7; 9 bases line up with TRBD1. The CDR3 contains 15 residues. Germline CDR1 reads SQVTM; CDR2 reads ANQGSEA. The ends lost 3 bases at V and 5 bases at J; junction bases unmatched: 11. The CDR3 DNA reads TGCAGCGTTGAGCTCCCGGGACAGGGAGTCGACGAGCAGTACTTC. It specifies CSVELPGQGVDEQYF.

The chain carries TRBV5-1 and TRBJ2-1; D is possibly TRBD2 (6 bases). The V gene's germline CDR1 is SGHRS and CDR2 YFSETQ. V gave up 1 base and J gave up 1 base, with 12 bases separating them. CDR3 length equals 16 residues. The CDR3 spells CASSLQTGVSYNEQFF. CDR3 coding DNA: TGCGCCAGCAGCTTGCAAACGGGGGTGTCCTACAATGAGCAGTTCTTC.

This sequence joins TRBV12-3 or TRBV12-4 and TRBJ1-2; 7 nucleotides align to TRBD1. With V trimmed by 5 bases and J by 8 bases, 8 bases remained unmatched. The CDR3 has 13 amino acids. DNA for the CDR3: TGTGCCAGCAGTGAAAGACAGGGTCTCGGCTACACCTTC. Its translation: CASSERQGLGYTF.

The chain uses TRBV24-1 and TRBJ2-1; 8 bases map to TRBD1. The CDR3 spans 14 residues. The V gene's germline CDR1 is KGHDR and CDR2 SFDVKD. V shed 10 bases, J shed 4 bases, and the junction held 8 bases outside the gene matches. CDR3 nucleotide sequence: TGTGCCACTGCATCAGGGGGCCTATACAATGAGCAGTTCTTC. Amino acids: CATASGGLYNEQFF.

The CDR3 loop reads CASSIRDTEAFF. For the CDR3, the DNA is TGCGCCAGCAGCATCAGGGACACTGAAGCTTTCTTT. The chain couples TRBV5-1 to TRBJ1-1; D might be TRBD1 (5 bases). Trimming stripped 4 bases from V and 3 bases from J, with 7 bases between. The CDR3 is 12 residues long. Germline V lookup: CDR1 SGHRS, CDR2 YFSETQ.

V is TRBV9 and J is TRBJ1-1; D is unresolved. The CDR3 consists of 13 residues. Germline CDR1 SGDLS, CDR2 YYNGEE. V was cut by 3 bases and J by 4 bases, with 10 bases left in between. CDR3 coding DNA: TGTGCCAGCAGCGGGGTCGGGGTCACTGAAGCTTTCTTT. This codes for CASSGVGVTEAFF.

In this sample, this clone turned up once. The J gene is TRBJ1-3, the V gene TRBV11-2; D remains unclear. This CDR3 is built from 13 residues. The V gene lost 4 bases and the J gene lost 0 bases, with 4 bases spanning the gap. From germline, CDR1 is SGHAT and CDR2 FQNNGV. The CDR3 region has the DNA TGTGCCAGCAGCTCGTACTCTGGAAACACCATATATTTT. Translated: CASSSYSGNTIYF.

The chain carries TRBV7-2 and TRBJ2-5; weak D call: TRBD2 (6 bases). Trimming removed 2 bases at V and 5 bases at J, with 9 bases between. This CDR3 contains 13 residues. From germline, CDR1 is SGHTA and CDR2 FQGNSA. CDR3 in amino acids: CASSLSRGETQYF. CDR3 in DNA: TGTGCCAGCAGCTTATCCCGGGGGGAGACCCAGTACTTC. The full variable domain, with the rest looked up from reference TRBV7-2 and TRBJ2-5, is GAGVSQSPSNKVTEKGKDVELRCDPISGHTALYWYRQSLGQGLEFLIYFQGNSAPDKSGLPSDRFSAERTGGSVSTLTIQRTQQEDSAVYLCASSLSRGETQYFGPGTRLLVL.

This chain connects TRBV6-1 to TRBJ2-7, with a tentative D call TRBD1 (5 bases). Trimming shortened V by 0 bases and J by 3 bases, and 9 bases separated the two germline ends. The CDR3 extends over 14 amino acids. The V gene's germline CDR1 is MNHNS and CDR2 SASEGT. CDR3 sequence: CASSEAIGDYEQYF. CDR3 coding DNA: TGTGCCAGCAGTGAAGCGATAGGGGACTACGAGCAGTACTTC.

CDR3 coding DNA: TGCGCCAGCAGCTTATACTCCAGGGTGGGGTCGACCGGGGAGCTGTTTTTT. Translated: CASSLYSRVGSTGELFF. The gene calls are TRBV5-1 and TRBJ2-2, with D possibly matching TRBD1 (5 bases). Germline V CDR1 and CDR2: SGHRS, YFSETQ. The CDR3 totals 17 residues. V shed 2 bases and J shed 5 bases, with 19 bases lying between them.

V usage is TRBV9 and J usage is TRBJ2-7; tentative D call: TRBD2 (5 bases). The CDR3 spans 14 residues. Germline V lookup: CDR1 SGDLS, CDR2 YYNGEE. Between the trimmed V and J ends, which lost 2 bases and 2 bases, there was a span of 11 bases. DNA of the CDR3: TGTGCCAGCAGCGTTGGGAGTTCGCCCTACGAGCAGTACTTC. Translated, it gives CASSVGSSPYEQYF. Based on the CDR3 plus reference TRBV9 and TRBJ2-7, the full variable domain is DSGVTQTPKHLITATGQRVTLRCSPRSGDLSVYWYQQSLDQGLQFLIQYYNGEERAKGNILERFSAQQFPDLHSELNLSSLELGDSALYFCASSVGSSPYEQYFGPGTRLTVT.

The chain employs TRBV4-1 and TRBJ2-7, with TRBD2 matching 13 bases. The CDR3 has 18 residues. V shed 2 bases, J shed 0 bases, and the junction held 7 bases outside the gene matches. Germline V gives CDR1 MGHRA, CDR2 YSYEKL. The DNA for the CDR3 is TGCGCCAGCAGCCAAACAGGACTAGCGGGAGCCCGCTCCTACGAGCAGTACTTC. Translation gives CASSQTGLAGARSYEQYF.

This clone has only one observation. The chain uses TRBV7-8 and TRBJ1-1, with D unclear. The length of the CDR3 is 14 residues. V gave up 1 base and J gave up 2 bases, with 8 bases separating them. Germline V CDR1 and CDR2: SGHVS, FQNEAQ. CDR3 in DNA: TGTGCCAGCAGCTTAGGGTGGAGAAACACTGAAGCTTTCTTT. Its protein is CASSLGWRNTEAFF.

V and J are TRBV10-3 and TRBJ2-7; TRBD1 is a possible D gene (5 bases). Germline CDR1 and CDR2: ENHRY and SYGVKD. This CDR3 is 11 amino acids long. The V gene lost 4 bases and the J gene lost 5 bases, with 6 bases spanning the gap. The CDR3 DNA follows: TGTGCCATCAGTGCAGGGCACGAGCAGTACTTC. Residues: CAISAGHEQYF.

The chain joins TRBV29-1 to TRBJ2-1; unclear D gene. The V gene's germline CDR1 is SQVTM and CDR2 ANQGSEA. CDR3 size: 16 residues. The ends were cut back, 4 bases at V and 2 bases at J, with 18 bases in the middle. In nucleotides, the CDR3 is TGCAGCGTTGTTACCCGAGTGGCCCAGGCCTACAATGAGCAGTTCTTC. Translation gives CSVVTRVAQAYNEQFF.

V is TRBV3-1 (or the pseudogene TRBV3-2) and J is TRBJ2-5; 8 bases map to TRBD1. CDR1 is LGHDT, CDR2 YNNKEL, per germline (reference sequence). The J segment lost 5 bases and the V segment lost 3 bases, leaving 11 bases of the junction unmatched. The CDR3 covers 16 residues. The CDR3 coding sequence is TGTGCCAGCAGCCACGCCGGGACAGGAGGCTGGGAGACCCAGTACTTC. It is translated as CASSHAGTGGWETQYF.

The chain joins TRBV4-1 to TRBJ2-1; tentatively, D is TRBD2 (6 bases). V gave up 0 bases and J gave up 15 bases, with 21 bases separating them. CDR3 size: 15 residues. Per the germline V gene, CDR1 is MGHRA and CDR2 is YSYEKL. For the CDR3, the DNA is TGCGCCAGCAGCCAAGAACACTCCGGGACCCGGCGGGGGTTCTTC. This gives the protein CASSQEHSGTRRGFF.

The chain has TRBV15 and TRBJ2-1; the match to TRBD2 covers 9 bases. The CDR3 runs to 18 residues. Germline CDR1 reads LNHNV; CDR2 reads YYDKDF (reference sequence). Trimming at V came to 3 bases and at J to 7 bases, leaving 16 bases not matched to a gene. CDR3 region: CATSSLIRGGGALNEQFF. DNA of the CDR3: TGTGCCACCAGCAGTCTAATAAGAGGCGGGGGGGCCTTAAATGAGCAGTTCTTC.

The rearrangement links TRBV6-5 to TRBJ1-2; TRBD1 aligns across 8 bases. CDR3 length: 14 amino acids. CDR1 and CDR2 (germline): MNHEY, SVGAGI. With V trimmed by 6 bases and J by 0 bases, 3 bases remained unmatched. The CDR3 sequence: CASRWTGTNYGYTF. The CDR3 DNA follows: TGTGCCAGCAGGTGGACAGGGACTAACTATGGCTACACCTTC.

The chain combines TRBV19 with TRBJ1-5; 9 nucleotides match TRBD1. The germline V gene encodes CDR1 LNHDA and CDR2 SQIVND (reference sequence). The V segment lost 4 bases and the J segment 2 bases; nucleotides outside the gene matches: 3. CDR3 length: 15 amino acids. The CDR3 DNA is TGTGCCAGTAGTAGGGACAGGGTTGGCAATCAGCCCCAGCATTTT. Encoded protein: CASSRDRVGNQPQHF.

CDR3 protein: CASSIPGVRQDTF. CDR3 DNA: TGTGCCAGCAGTATACCTGGTGTGAGGCAAGACACCTTC. The V call is TRBV28, the J call TRBJ1-2; the D is unclear. CDR1 is MDHEN, CDR2 SYDVKM, per germline. Trimming removed 5 bases from V and 12 bases from J, with 19 bases in between. CDR3 size: 13 residues.

The rearrangement links TRBV7-6 to TRBJ2-1; 7 bases are shared with TRBD2. The CDR3 spans 15 residues. Trimming cost V 8 bases and J 2 bases; bases outside gene matches: 9. Germline CDR1 is SGHVS and CDR2 is FNYEAQ. The CDR3 protein is CASGPASGPYNEQFF. The CDR3 DNA reads as TGTGCCAGCGGCCCAGCTAGCGGTCCCTACAATGAGCAGTTCTTC.

The V gene is TRBV5-1, the J gene TRBJ2-5, with 8 bases that match TRBD2. Germline V gene sequence: CDR1 SGHRS, CDR2 YFSETQ. This CDR3 has 15 amino acids. With 3 bases clipped from V and 1 base from J, the junction kept 5 bases outside the gene matches. The CDR3 region is CASSSRTSPQETQYF. CDR3 sequence (DNA): TGCGCCAGCAGCTCCCGGACTAGCCCCCAAGAGACCCAGTACTTC. The full variable domain, with the rest looked up from reference TRBV5-1 and TRBJ2-5, is KAGVTQTPRYLIKTRGQQVTLSCSPISGHRSVSWYQQTPGQGLQFLFEYFSETQRNKGNFPGRFSGRQFSNSRSEMNVSTLELGDSALYLCASSSRTSPQETQYFGPGTRLLVL.